This T cell receptor (beta chain) emerged from a study of blood T cell repertoires in COVID-19. Assay: immunoSEQ multiplex PCR; the TCRdb copy retains only in-frame clones and omits some. The data hold under 200,000 clones, with 88% observed a single time. The CDR3 runs to 16 residues. The V end was cut by 2 bases, the J end by 2 bases, with 12 bases between. CDR1 and CDR2 from the germline V gene are SGHNT and YENEEA. The source material was peripheral blood. This chain connects TRBV11-3 to TRBJ2-2; no clear D. This clonotype was obtained from a man between 18 and 35 years old with active or convalescent COVID-19. DNA of the CDR3: TGTGCCAGCAGCTTAAGAGGTCAGACCAACACCGGGGAGCTGTTTTTT. Amino acids: CASSLRGQTNTGELFF.